This entry lists 14 T cell receptor beta chains sequenced from one sample in a study of T-cell memory formation after mild COVID-19. MiXCR, applied by TCRdb to the 5' RACE reads, yields one record per CDR3 protein. The sample consists of a few hundred thousand distinct CDR3 sequences, under 25% of them appearing once. Input material: PBMCs or a T cell subset sorted from them (not recorded which). These receptor sequences come from an adult woman who had mild COVID-19 (a few samples of this study predate the infection). Cell type and time point are not known.

The J gene is TRBJ1-1, the V gene TRBV7-9, with D uncertain. The CDR3 contains 9 residues. The germline V gene encodes CDR1 SEHNR and CDR2 FQNEAQ (reference sequence). V was trimmed by 10 bases and J by 5 bases, leaving 5 bases between them. CDR3 in amino acids: CAIKTEAFF. For the CDR3, the DNA is TGTGCCATTAAGACTGAAGCTTTCTTT.

This chain joins TRBV7-2 and TRBJ1-4; no clear D gene. CDR3 length: 15 amino acids. Between the trimmed V and J ends, which lost 0 bases and 5 bases, there was a span of 10 bases. CDR1 and CDR2 from the germline V gene are SGHTA and FQGNSA. The CDR3 protein is CASSLAGSRNEKLFF. The CDR3 region has the DNA TGTGCCAGCAGCTTAGCGGGGTCCAGGAATGAAAAACTGTTTTTT.

The sample holds many counts of this clonotype. The chain uses TRBV12-3 or TRBV12-4 and TRBJ2-7; 7 nucleotides line up with TRBD1. The CDR3 runs to 13 residues. V lost 8 bases to trimming and J lost 3 bases; unmatched junction nucleotides: 7. The CDR3 DNA is TGTGCCAGCGAGCACAGGGGTGGCTACGAGCAGTACTTC. Amino acids: CASEHRGGYEQYF.

V usage is TRBV29-1 and J usage is TRBJ2-1; 7 bases are a match to TRBD2. The CDR3 runs to 13 residues. Germline V gene data show CDR1 as SQVTM and CDR2 as ANQGSEA. With V trimmed by 3 bases and J by 6 bases, 5 bases remained unmatched. The CDR3 reads CSVEGLAANEQFF. The CDR3 bases are TGCAGCGTTGAGGGGCTAGCGGCCAATGAGCAGTTCTTC.

The chain is built from TRBV4-2 and TRBJ1-3; D perhaps matches TRBD1 (5 bases). The CDR3 runs to 17 residues. In germline, CDR1 is LGHNA, CDR2 YNFKEQ. V gave up 1 base and J gave up 3 bases, with 16 bases separating them. The CDR3 sequence: CASSQARGLYLGNTIYF. In DNA form, the CDR3 reads TGTGCCAGCAGCCAAGCCCGGGGACTGTACCTTGGAAACACCATATATTTT.

This clonotype was picked up many times. The chain uses TRBV5-1 and TRBJ2-7, with D possibly called TRBD1 or TRBD2 (7 bases each). Germline V gene sequence: CDR1 SGHRS, CDR2 YFSETQ. V was trimmed by 4 bases and J by 3 bases, leaving 17 bases between them. The CDR3 has 15 amino acids. CDR3 coding DNA: TGCGCCAGCAGCCCAGGGGGGGCGGGCGGCTACGAGCAGTACTTC. This sequence encodes CASSPGGAGGYEQYF.

The J gene is TRBJ2-7, the V gene TRBV7-2; TRBD2 aligns across 14 bases. The CDR3 sequence is 16 residues long. Germline CDR1 SGHTA, CDR2 FQGNSA. V lost 5 bases and J lost 4; bases outside the gene matches: 7. CDR3 DNA: TGTGCCAGCAGCCTCGGTGGGACTAGCGGGAGATACGAGCAGTACTTC. Amino acids: CASSLGGTSGRYEQYF.

This rearrangement joins TRBV21-1 to TRBJ2-5; the table's TRBD2 call for D was not verified on the DNA. TRBV21-1 is recorded as a pseudogene. The CDR3 has 17 amino acids. The CDR3 nucleotides read TGTGCCAGCAGCAACAGATCCCTAGCGGGGGATATGGAGACCCAGTACTTC. It encodes CASSNRSLAGDMETQYF.

The genes are TRBV3-1 and TRBJ2-1, with 9 bases lining up with TRBD1. The CDR3 is 17 residues long. CDR1 is LGHDT and CDR2 is YNNKEL in the germline V gene (reference sequence). V lost 4 bases to trimming and J lost 2 bases; unmatched junction nucleotides: 9. In DNA form, the CDR3 reads TGTGCCAGCAGCCCCTTAGTCCGGGACAGGGCCTACAATGAGCAGTTCTTC. It is translated as CASSPLVRDRAYNEQFF.

This clonotype appeared a few times. The J gene is TRBJ2-3, the V gene TRBV29-1; 9 bases line up with TRBD2. Trimming cost V 6 bases and J 2 bases; bases outside gene matches: 9. The CDR3 loop spans 15 amino acids. CDR1 and CDR2 from the germline V gene are SQVTM and ANQGSEA. The CDR3 bases are TGCAGCGTGGCAGGACTAGCGTCTACCACAGATACGCAGTATTTT. This translates into CSVAGLASTTDTQYF.

This sequence joins TRBV5-1 and TRBJ2-1; 11 nucleotides agree with TRBD2. This CDR3 spans 19 amino acids. With 4 bases clipped from V and 5 bases from J, the junction kept 17 bases outside the gene matches. The germline CDR1 and CDR2 sequences are SGHRS and YFSETQ. This CDR3 reads CASSIATSGSFVVDNEQFF. The CDR3 bases are TGCGCCAGCAGCATTGCCACTAGCGGGAGTTTTGTCGTAGACAATGAGCAGTTCTTC. Drawing the rest from reference TRBV5-1 and TRBJ2-1, the complete variable domain is KAGVTQTPRYLIKTRGQQVTLSCSPISGHRSVSWYQQTPGQGLQFLFEYFSETQRNKGNFPGRFSGRQFSNSRSEMNVSTLELGDSALYLCASSIATSGSFVVDNEQFFGPGTRLTVL.

This clonotype showed up just a few times. The gene calls are TRBV28 and TRBJ2-5, with TRBD2 identical over 7 bases. The CDR3 extends over 17 amino acids. The V segment lost 5 bases and the J segment 0 bases; nucleotides outside the gene matches: 12. CDR1 and CDR2 from the germline V gene are MDHEN and SYDVKM. CDR3 DNA sequence: TGTGCCAGCAGTCCACCCCACGGGCGGGAGTACCAAGAGACCCAGTACTTC. Translated: CASSPPHGREYQETQYF. Combining the CDR3 with reference TRBV28 and TRBJ2-5 gives the whole variable domain DVKVTQSSRYLVKRTGEKVFLECVQDMDHENMFWYRQDPGLGLRLIYFSYDVKMKEKGDIPEGYSVSREKKERFSLILESASTNQTSMYLCASSPPHGREYQETQYFGPGTRLLVL.

This clonotype was seen more than once but under ten times. J is TRBJ2-3 and V is TRBV27; 7 bases are a match to TRBD1. CDR1 is MNHEY, CDR2 SMNVEV, per germline (reference sequence). Trimming removed 5 bases from V and 0 bases from J; junction bases left unmatched: 8. The CDR3 is 16 residues long. This CDR3 is CASSEFGTESTDTQYF. The CDR3, as DNA: TGTGCCAGCAGTGAGTTTGGGACAGAAAGCACAGATACGCAGTATTTT.

This clonotype has only a few counts. This chain connects TRBV10-3 to TRBJ1-2, with D unresolved. Trimming took off 0 bases at V and 3 bases at J, with 14 bases between the two ends. The germline CDR1 and CDR2 sequences are ENHRY and SYGVKD. The CDR3 loop spans 16 amino acids. In nucleotides, the CDR3 is TGTGCCATCAGTGAGTCCGATCGTTCAGCGCACTATGGCTACACCTTC. As protein: CAISESDRSAHYGYTF.